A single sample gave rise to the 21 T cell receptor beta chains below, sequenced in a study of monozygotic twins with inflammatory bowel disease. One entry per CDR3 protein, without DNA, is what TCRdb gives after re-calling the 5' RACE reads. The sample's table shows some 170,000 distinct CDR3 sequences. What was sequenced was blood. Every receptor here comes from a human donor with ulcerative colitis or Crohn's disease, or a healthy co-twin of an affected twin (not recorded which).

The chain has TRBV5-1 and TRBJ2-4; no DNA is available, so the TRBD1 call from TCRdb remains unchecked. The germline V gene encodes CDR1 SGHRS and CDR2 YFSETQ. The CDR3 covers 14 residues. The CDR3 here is CASTPGQGENIQYF.

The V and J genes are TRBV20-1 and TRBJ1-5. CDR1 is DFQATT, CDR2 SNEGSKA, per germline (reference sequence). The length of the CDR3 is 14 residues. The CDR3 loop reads CSARGPTSNQPQHF.

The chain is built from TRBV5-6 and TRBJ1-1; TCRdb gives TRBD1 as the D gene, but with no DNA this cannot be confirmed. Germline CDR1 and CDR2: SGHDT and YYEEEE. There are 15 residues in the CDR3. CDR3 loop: CASSPTGEWDTEAFF. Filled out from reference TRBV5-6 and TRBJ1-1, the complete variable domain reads DAGVTQSPTHLIKTRGQQVTLRCSPKSGHDTVSWYQQALGQGPQFIFQYYEEEERQRGNFPDRFSGHQFPNYSSELNVNALLLGDSALYLCASSPTGEWDTEAFFGQGTRLTVV.

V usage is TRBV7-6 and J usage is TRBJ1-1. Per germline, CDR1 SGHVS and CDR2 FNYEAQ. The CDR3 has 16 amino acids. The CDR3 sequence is CASSLRFEEGGTEAFF.

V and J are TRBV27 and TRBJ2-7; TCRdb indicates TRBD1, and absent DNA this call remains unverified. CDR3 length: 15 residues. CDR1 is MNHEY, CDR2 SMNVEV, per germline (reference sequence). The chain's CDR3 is CASSPSGQGANEQYF.

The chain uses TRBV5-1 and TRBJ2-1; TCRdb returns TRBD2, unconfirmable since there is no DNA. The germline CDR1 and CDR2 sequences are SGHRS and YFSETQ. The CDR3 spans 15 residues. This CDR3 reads CASSLMSPSYNEQFF.

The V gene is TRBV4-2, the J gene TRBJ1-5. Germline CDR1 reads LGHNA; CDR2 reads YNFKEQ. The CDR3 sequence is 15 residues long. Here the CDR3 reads CASSQDLSDNQPQHF.

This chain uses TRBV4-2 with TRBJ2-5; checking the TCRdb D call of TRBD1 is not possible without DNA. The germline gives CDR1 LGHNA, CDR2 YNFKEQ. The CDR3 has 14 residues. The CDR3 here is CASSQGRAEETQYF.

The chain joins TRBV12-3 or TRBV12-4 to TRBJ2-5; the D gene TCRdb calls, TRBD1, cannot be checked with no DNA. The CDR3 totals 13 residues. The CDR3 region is CASSFSGRETQYF.

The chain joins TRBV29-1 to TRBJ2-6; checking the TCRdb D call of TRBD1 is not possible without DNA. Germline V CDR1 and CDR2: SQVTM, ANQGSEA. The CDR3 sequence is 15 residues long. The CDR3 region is CSVVAGASGANVLTF.

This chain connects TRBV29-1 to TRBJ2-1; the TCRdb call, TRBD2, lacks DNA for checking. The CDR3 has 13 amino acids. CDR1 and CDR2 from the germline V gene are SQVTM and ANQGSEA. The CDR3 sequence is CSVGRAGRNEQFF.

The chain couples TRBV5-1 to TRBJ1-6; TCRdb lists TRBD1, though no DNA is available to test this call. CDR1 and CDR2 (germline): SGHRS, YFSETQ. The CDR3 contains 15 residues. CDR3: CASSFGTGRRSPLHF.

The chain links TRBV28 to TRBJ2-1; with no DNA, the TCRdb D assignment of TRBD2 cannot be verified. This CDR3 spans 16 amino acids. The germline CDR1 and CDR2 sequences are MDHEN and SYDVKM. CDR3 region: CASSPDGLAGAYEQFF.

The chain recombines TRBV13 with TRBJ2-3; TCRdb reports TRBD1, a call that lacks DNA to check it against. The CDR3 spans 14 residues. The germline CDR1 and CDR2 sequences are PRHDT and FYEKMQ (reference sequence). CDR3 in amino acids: CASSFGTGPDTQYF.

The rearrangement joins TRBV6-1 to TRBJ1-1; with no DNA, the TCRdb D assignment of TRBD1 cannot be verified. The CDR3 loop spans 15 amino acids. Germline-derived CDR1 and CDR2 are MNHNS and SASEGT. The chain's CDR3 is CASSMMLGAYTEAFF.

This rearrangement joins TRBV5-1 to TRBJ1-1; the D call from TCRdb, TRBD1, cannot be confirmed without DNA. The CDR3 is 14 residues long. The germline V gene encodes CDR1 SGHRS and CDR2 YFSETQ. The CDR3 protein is CASTQGDGNTEAFF.

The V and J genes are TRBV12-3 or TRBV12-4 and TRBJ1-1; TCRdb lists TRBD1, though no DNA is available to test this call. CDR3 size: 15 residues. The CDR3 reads CASRPPGKRDTEAFF.

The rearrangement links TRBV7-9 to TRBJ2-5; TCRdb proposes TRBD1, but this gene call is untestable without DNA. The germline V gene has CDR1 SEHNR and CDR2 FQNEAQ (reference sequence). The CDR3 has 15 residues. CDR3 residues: CASSSLQGAQETQYF.

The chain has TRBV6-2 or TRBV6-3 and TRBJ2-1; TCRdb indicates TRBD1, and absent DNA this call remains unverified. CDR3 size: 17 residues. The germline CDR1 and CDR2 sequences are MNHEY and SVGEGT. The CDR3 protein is CASSYHIDRVLGNEQFF.

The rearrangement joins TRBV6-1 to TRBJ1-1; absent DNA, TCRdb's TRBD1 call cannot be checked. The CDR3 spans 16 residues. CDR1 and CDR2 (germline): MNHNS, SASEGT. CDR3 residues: CASRIVKKGAGTEAFF.

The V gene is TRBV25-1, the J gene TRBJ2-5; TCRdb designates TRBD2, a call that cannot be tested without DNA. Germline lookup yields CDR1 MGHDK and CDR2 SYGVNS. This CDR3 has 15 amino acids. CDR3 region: CASSEFEGPTETQYF.